Listed below are T cell receptor beta chains from one sample, sequenced in a study of blood T cells in healthy people across ages. TCRdb reprocessed the 5' RACE reads via MiXCR and lists one record per CDR3 protein. The top ten hold under 5% of the sample, which has approximately 1.5 million distinct CDR3 sequences, roughly 43% seen once. Material for sequencing was blood. All receptors come from a woman between 18 and 30 years old in good health. Both conserved end residues are part of each CDR3. A D gene is named only where the DNA matches it firmly. Clone size appears in some rows only: once, few, many, or a class for an expanded clone.

-	TRBV3-1	TRBJ2-1	-	CASSQDLGVVYNEQFF	TGTGCCAGCAGCCAAGATTTGGGAGTGGTCTACAATGAGCAGTTCTTC
few	TRBV27	TRBJ2-1	TRBD2	CASSSRTSGRDEQFF	TGTGCCAGCAGTTCGCGGACTAGCGGGAGGGATGAGCAGTTCTTC
-	TRBV4-3	TRBJ2-1	-	CASSQGLGDNNEQFF	TGCGCCAGTAGCCAAGGTCTAGGGGACAACAATGAGCAGTTCTTC
few	TRBV12-3/TRBV12-4	TRBJ2-3	-	CASSLRDIATDTQYF	TGTGCCAGCAGTTTAAGGGACATTGCGACAGATACGCAGTATTTT
few	TRBV20-1	TRBJ2-5	-	CSARAGNQETQYF	TGCAGTGCTAGGGCGGGGAATCAAGAGACCCAGTACTTC
-	TRBV4-1	TRBJ2-7	TRBD1	CASSQPGQGTDEQYF	TGCGCCAGCAGCCAACCGGGACAGGGAACCGACGAGCAGTACTTC
few	TRBV6-1	TRBJ2-3	-	CASSEIRGLDTQYF	TGTGCCAGCAGTGAAATAAGGGGACTAGATACGCAGTATTTT
-	TRBV10-3	TRBJ2-7	-	CAISELTGVHEQYF	TGTGCCATCAGTGAGCTAACCGGAGTCCATGAGCAGTACTTC
-	TRBV27	TRBJ1-5	-	CASGKGFNQPQHF	TGTGCCAGCGGAAAAGGGTTCAATCAGCCCCAGCATTTT
many	TRBV6-2/TRBV6-3	TRBJ2-5	-	CASSYGWQETQYF	TGTGCCAGCAGTTATGGGTGGCAAGAGACCCAGTACTTC
-	TRBV7-2	TRBJ1-6	-	CASRHGQKNSPLHF	TGTGCCAGCAGACACGGACAGAAAAATTCACCCCTCCACTTT
-	TRBV28	TRBJ2-2	TRBD2	CASSLFTSGSAGELFF	TGTGCCAGCAGTTTATTCACTAGCGGGAGCGCCGGGGAGCTGTTTTTT
few	TRBV20-1	TRBJ2-1	TRBD2	CSARAQLAGTYNEQFF	TGCAGTGCTAGAGCTCAGCTAGCGGGTACCTACAATGAGCAGTTCTTC
few	TRBV20-1	TRBJ2-1	TRBD2	CSAKLRGGYNEQFF	TGCAGTGCTAAGCTCCGGGGGGGATACAATGAGCAGTTCTTC
few	TRBV29-1	TRBJ2-3	-	CSVRSLGESDTQYF	TGCAGCGTCCGATCTTTAGGCGAGTCAGATACGCAGTATTTT
-	TRBV12-3/TRBV12-4	TRBJ2-1	TRBD2	CASSRPRTSGEQFF	TGTGCCAGCAGCCGACCTCGGACTAGCGGGGAGCAGTTCTTC
-	TRBV6-5	TRBJ2-5	TRBD2	CASRLSGTSGSEETQYF	TGTGCCAGCAGATTATCCGGGACTAGCGGGAGTGAGGAGACCCAGTACTTC
many	TRBV15	TRBJ2-1	-	CATSRGTEYNEQFF	TGTGCCACCAGCAGAGGGACCGAATACAATGAGCAGTTCTTC
-	TRBV7-2	TRBJ1-5	TRBD1	CASSLERSGTASNQPQHF	TGTGCCAGCAGCTTAGAGCGGTCGGGGACAGCTAGCAATCAGCCCCAGCATTTT
few	TRBV27	TRBJ2-7	TRBD2	CASSGLASKSYEQYF	TGTGCCAGCAGTGGACTAGCGTCTAAGTCCTACGAGCAGTACTTC
-	TRBV5-5	TRBJ1-1	-	CASSLAPHTEAFF	TGTGCCAGCAGCTTGGCCCCCCACACTGAAGCTTTCTTT
few	TRBV29-1	TRBJ1-2	-	CSVTDLYGYTF	TGCAGCGTTACGGACCTTTATGGCTACACCTTC
-	TRBV28	TRBJ1-2	-	CASSQYRFGVYGYTF	TGTGCCAGCAGCCAATACAGGTTCGGGGTCTATGGCTACACCTTC
-	TRBV13	TRBJ2-7	TRBD2	CASSLRLAVDEQYF	TGTGCCAGCAGCTTAAGACTAGCAGTAGACGAGCAGTACTTC
-	TRBV7-2	TRBJ2-1	TRBD2	CASSSRGGNNEQFF	TGTGCCAGCAGCTCCCGCGGGGGGAACAATGAGCAGTTCTTC
once	TRBV7-3	TRBJ2-1	-	CAGSLGGHGYNEQFF	TGTGCCGGCAGCTTAGGAGGCCACGGGTACAATGAGCAGTTCTTC
-	TRBV18	TRBJ1-3	-	CASSPTTGNTGNTIYF	TGTGCCAGCTCACCGACAACAGGGAATACTGGAAACACCATATATTTT
-	TRBV5-1	TRBJ1-2	TRBD1	CASSSAGQTYLNYGYTF	TGCGCCAGCAGCTCCGCGGGACAGACATATCTTAACTATGGCTACACCTTC
few	TRBV6-5	TRBJ1-2	TRBD1	CASSTYRGHYGYTF	TGTGCCAGCAGTACCTACAGGGGCCACTATGGCTACACCTTC
few	TRBV6-5	TRBJ1-2	TRBD1	CASSFDGQGLGYTF	TGTGCCAGCAGTTTCGATGGACAGGGGCTTGGCTACACCTTC
-	TRBV6-5	TRBJ1-2	-	CASRRYPLQETYGYTF	TGTGCCAGCAGACGATACCCGCTTCAGGAGACCTATGGCTACACCTTC
few	TRBV6-2/TRBV6-3	TRBJ2-3	-	CASSYSGLGRDTQYF	TGTGCCAGCAGTTACTCGGGCCTAGGTCGGGATACGCAGTATTTT
few	TRBV20-1	TRBJ1-2	-	CSASFTGIGPYGYTF	TGCAGTGCTAGTTTCACAGGGATCGGTCCCTATGGCTACACCTTC
-	TRBV20-1	TRBJ2-2	-	CSARGTRWAGELFF	TGCAGTGCGAGAGGGACCCGTTGGGCCGGGGAGCTGTTTTTT
few	TRBV4-3	TRBJ2-4	TRBD1	CASSQDRDSGNIQYF	TGCGCCAGCAGCCAAGACCGGGACAGCGGAAACATTCAGTACTTC
-	TRBV20-1	TRBJ1-5	-	CSAEGGHSNQPQHF	TGCAGTGCGGAAGGGGGACATAGCAATCAGCCCCAGCATTTT
-	TRBV7-9	TRBJ2-2	-	CASSLGQPLTGELFF	TGTGCCAGCAGCTTGGGACAACCACTTACCGGGGAGCTGTTTTTT
-	TRBV9	TRBJ2-3	TRBD1	CASTRQGSTDTQYF	TGTGCCAGCACCAGACAGGGTTCCACAGATACGCAGTATTTT
-	TRBV13	TRBJ2-4	-	CASSFSLFSYIEQYF	TGTGCAAGCAGCTTCAGCCTCTTCTCCTACATTGAGCAGTACTTC
-	TRBV29-1	TRBJ1-2	-	CSVGVDYGYTF	TGCAGCGTTGGGGTGGACTATGGCTACACCTTC
-	TRBV7-2	TRBJ2-1	-	CASSLVWNNEQFF	TGTGCCAGCAGCTTAGTCTGGAACAATGAGCAGTTCTTC
few	TRBV20-1	TRBJ2-3	-	CSAMGTFSDTQYF	TGCAGTGCTATGGGGACCTTCAGCGATACGCAGTATTTT
-	TRBV3-1	TRBJ2-2	-	CVTGQTNTGELFF	TGTGTCACCGGACAGACCAACACCGGGGAGCTGTTTTTT
few	TRBV20-1	TRBJ1-2	TRBD1	CSARTVGGSYTF	TGCAGTGCTAGGACGGTAGGGGGCAGCTACACCTTC
-	TRBV12-3/TRBV12-4	TRBJ1-5	-	CASSFPQGSNQPQHF	TGTGCCAGCAGCTTCCCTCAGGGTTCCAATCAGCCCCAGCATTTT
few	TRBV20-1	TRBJ2-7	-	CSADRVPRYEQYF	TGCAGTGCCGACCGGGTCCCAAGATACGAGCAGTACTTC
-	TRBV27	TRBJ2-2	TRBD2	CASSLLTTSGSLGELFF	TGTGCCAGCAGTTTATTGACGACTAGCGGGAGTCTCGGGGAGCTGTTTTTT
few	TRBV10-3	TRBJ1-2	-	CASSDDYGYTF	TGTGCCAGCAGTGATGACTATGGCTACACCTTC
-	TRBV27	TRBJ2-7	-	CASRQEESRYEQYF	TGTGCCAGCAGGCAGGAAGAGAGTCGGTACGAGCAGTACTTC
-	TRBV21-1	TRBJ2-6	-	CASSKGIPGHRLSGANVLTF	TGTGCCAGCAGCAAAGGGATCCCGGGACACCGCCTATCTGGGGCCAACGTCCTGACTTTC